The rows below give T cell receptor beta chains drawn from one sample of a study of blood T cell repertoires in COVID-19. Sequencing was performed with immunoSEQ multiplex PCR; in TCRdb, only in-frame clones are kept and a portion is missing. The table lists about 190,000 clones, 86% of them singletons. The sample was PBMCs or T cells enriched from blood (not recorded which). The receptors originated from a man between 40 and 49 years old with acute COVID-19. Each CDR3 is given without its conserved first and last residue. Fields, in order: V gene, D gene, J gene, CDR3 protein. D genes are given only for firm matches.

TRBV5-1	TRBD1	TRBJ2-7	ASSRTGNEQY
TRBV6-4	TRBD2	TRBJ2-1	ASSPTRLADNEQF
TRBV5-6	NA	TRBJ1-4	ASSLAQDYNEKLF
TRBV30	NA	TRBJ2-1	AWSSARLYPVGEQF
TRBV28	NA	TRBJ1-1	ASSPTGTEAF
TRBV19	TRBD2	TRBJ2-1	ASSTTSGTHNEQF
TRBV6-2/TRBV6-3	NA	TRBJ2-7	ASSWALPREQY
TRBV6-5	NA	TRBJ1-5	ASSYSIGNQPQH
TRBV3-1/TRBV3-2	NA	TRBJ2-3	ASSHVDTQY
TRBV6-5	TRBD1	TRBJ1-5	ASSYPLTGGNQPQH
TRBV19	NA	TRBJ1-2	ASSEGRRYGYT
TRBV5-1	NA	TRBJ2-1	ASSLVSNEQF
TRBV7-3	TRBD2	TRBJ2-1	ASSATSGRINEQF
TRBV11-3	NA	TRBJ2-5	ASSLGSRAGQETQY
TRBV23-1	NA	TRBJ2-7	ASPSADRGYEQY
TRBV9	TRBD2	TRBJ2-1	ASSVEGTSGREQF
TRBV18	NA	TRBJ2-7	ASSRGTDGLSEQY
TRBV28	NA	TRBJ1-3	ASRSQGKGDTIY
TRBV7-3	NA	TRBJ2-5	ASSVGHGQETQY
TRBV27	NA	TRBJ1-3	ASSLSANSGNTIY
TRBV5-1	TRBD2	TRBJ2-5	ASSLGLSGPRTSWETQY
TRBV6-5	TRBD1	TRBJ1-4	ASTRGISTNEKLF
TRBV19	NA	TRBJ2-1	ASSKDSPGNEQF
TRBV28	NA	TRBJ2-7	ASSLLGAESHEQY
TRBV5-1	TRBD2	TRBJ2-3	ASTTSGRTDTQY
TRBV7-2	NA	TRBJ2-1	ASTLQGGFDNEQF
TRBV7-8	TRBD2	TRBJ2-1	ASRRGTSGSHEQF
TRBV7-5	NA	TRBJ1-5	ARSPATGRNQPQH
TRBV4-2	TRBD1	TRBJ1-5	ASSQVLSTGRQPQH
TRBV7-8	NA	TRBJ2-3	ASSGGALGMDTQY
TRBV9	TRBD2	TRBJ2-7	ASSVAPHTSGSYEQY
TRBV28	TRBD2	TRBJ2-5	ASSSTSGQETQY
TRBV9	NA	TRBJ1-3	ASSDRDGNTIY
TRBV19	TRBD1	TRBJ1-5	ASSIRPGGVQPQH
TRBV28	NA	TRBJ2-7	ASSFRSAYYEQY
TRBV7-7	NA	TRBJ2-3	ASSLAVNGGQDTQY
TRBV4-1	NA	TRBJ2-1	ASSLGLASYNEQF
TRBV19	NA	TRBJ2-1	ASSMGGRGGNEQF
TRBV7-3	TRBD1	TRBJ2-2	ASSLRSRGSTGELF
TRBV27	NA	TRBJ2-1	ASSFSHSEQF
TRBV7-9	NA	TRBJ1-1	ACRGRAPEAF
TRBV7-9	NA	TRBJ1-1	ASSYARRGNTEAF
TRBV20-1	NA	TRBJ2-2	SAPISRELF
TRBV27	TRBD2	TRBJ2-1	ASSSGLAIYEQF
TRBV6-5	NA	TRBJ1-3	ASTQNGGGNTIY
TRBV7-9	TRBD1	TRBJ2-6	ASSPTGATGANVLT
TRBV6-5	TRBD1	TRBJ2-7	ASSSGTGYEQY
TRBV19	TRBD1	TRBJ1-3	ARAQQGPPGNTIY
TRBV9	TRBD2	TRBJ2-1	ASSVEAGGLYNEQF
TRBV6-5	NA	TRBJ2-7	ASSIQGKQY
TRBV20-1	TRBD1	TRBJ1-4	SATGELGLF
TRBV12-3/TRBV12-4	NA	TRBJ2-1	ASSLGGAGRQF
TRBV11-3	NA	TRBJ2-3	ASSLGVSESTDTQY
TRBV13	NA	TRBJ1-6	ASSLGGRENSPLH
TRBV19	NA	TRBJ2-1	ASSIIVNEQF
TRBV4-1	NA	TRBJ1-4	ASSQDRKLF
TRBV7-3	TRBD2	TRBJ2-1	ASSPTRSGSNEQF